This TCR beta chain was captured by sequencing in a study of graft-versus-host responses after intestinal transplantation. Regarding the study as a whole: Patients with graft-donor T cell macrochimerism had high graft-versus-host to host-versus-graft clonal ratios in allografts.

Germline CDR1 LNHDA, CDR2 SQIVND (reference sequence). This CDR3 has 12 residues. Only in-frame clones appear in the TCRdb table, and some are missing; sequencing was by immunoSEQ multiplex PCR. The table has some 96,000 clones, about 90% seen once. As concerns this clone: Its target is unknown. A junction end diverges from the germline sequence, so it may reflect a read error. This sample also contains other DNA sequences that code for the same CDR3.

This specimen was unstimulated CD4+ T cells sorted from spleen or lymph node cells, taken before transplant. This chain links TRBV19 with TRBJ1-5; no definite D call. The sequence was obtained from a human donor who was the organ donor for an intestinal transplant. The CDR3 is CASSIGNQPQHF. CDR3 nucleotides: TGTGCCAGTAGCATAGGGAATCAGCCCCAGCATTTT.